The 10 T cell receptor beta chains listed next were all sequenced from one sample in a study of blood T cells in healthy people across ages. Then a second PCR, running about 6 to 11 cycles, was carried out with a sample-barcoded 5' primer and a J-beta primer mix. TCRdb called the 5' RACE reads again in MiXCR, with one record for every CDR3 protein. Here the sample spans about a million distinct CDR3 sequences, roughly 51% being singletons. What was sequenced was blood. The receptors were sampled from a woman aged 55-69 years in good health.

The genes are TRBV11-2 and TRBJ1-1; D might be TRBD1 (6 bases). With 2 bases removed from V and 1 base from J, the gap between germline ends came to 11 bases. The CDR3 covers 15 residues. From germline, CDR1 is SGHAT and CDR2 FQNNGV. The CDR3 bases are TGTGCCAGCAGCTTAAGGGGGGTGTGGAACACTGAAGCTTTCTTT. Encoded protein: CASSLRGVWNTEAFF.

The CDR3 loop is CASSRQGFYYGYTF. As DNA, the CDR3 is TGTGCCAGCAGCCGACAGGGGTTTTACTATGGCTACACCTTC. The chain links TRBV6-2 or TRBV6-3 to TRBJ1-2; 8 positions agree with TRBD1. The CDR3 sequence is 14 residues long. Trimming at V came to 6 bases and at J to 3 bases, leaving 6 bases not matched to a gene. Looked up from germline, CDR1 is MNHEY and CDR2 is SVGEGT.

This CDR3 reads CASSEQLSYEQYF. The CDR3 coding sequence is TGTGCCAGCAGCGAACAGCTCTCCTACGAGCAGTACTTC. The chain joins TRBV28 to TRBJ2-7; the D is unclear. This CDR3 spans 13 amino acids. Deletions cut 6 bases from V and 0 bases from J, with 9 bases between. CDR1 MDHEN and CDR2 SYDVKM come from the germline V gene. The full variable domain, its missing parts supplied by reference TRBV28 and TRBJ2-7, is DVKVTQSSRYLVKRTGEKVFLECVQDMDHENMFWYRQDPGLGLRLIYFSYDVKMKEKGDIPEGYSVSREKKERFSLILESASTNQTSMYLCASSEQLSYEQYFGPGTRLTVT.

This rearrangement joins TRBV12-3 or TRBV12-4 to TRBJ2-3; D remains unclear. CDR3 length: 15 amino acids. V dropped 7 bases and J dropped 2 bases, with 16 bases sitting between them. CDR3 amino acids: CASTKGRINTDTQYF. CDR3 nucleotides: TGTGCCAGCACTAAAGGACGGATAAACACAGATACGCAGTATTTT.

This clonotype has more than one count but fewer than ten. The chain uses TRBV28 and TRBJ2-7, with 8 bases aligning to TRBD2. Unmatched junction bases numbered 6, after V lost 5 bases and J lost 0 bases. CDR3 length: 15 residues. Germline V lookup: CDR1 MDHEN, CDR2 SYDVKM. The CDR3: CASSLSGMSSYEQYF. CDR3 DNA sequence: TGTGCCAGCAGTCTTAGCGGGATGAGCTCCTACGAGCAGTACTTC. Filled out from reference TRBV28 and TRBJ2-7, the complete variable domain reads DVKVTQSSRYLVKRTGEKVFLECVQDMDHENMFWYRQDPGLGLRLIYFSYDVKMKEKGDIPEGYSVSREKKERFSLILESASTNQTSMYLCASSLSGMSSYEQYFGPGTRLTVT.

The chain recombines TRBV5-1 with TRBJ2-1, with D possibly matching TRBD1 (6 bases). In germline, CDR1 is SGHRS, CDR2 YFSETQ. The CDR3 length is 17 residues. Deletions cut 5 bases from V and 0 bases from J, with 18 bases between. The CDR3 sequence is CASSSELTGRSYNEQFF. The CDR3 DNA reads TGCGCCAGCAGTTCGGAGCTGACAGGCCGCTCCTACAATGAGCAGTTCTTC.

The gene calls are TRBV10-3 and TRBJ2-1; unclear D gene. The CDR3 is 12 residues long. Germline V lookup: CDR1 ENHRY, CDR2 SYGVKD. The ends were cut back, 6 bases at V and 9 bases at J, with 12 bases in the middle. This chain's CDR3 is CAIRGDLLEQFF. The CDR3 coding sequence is TGTGCCATCAGGGGTGACTTACTTGAGCAGTTCTTC.

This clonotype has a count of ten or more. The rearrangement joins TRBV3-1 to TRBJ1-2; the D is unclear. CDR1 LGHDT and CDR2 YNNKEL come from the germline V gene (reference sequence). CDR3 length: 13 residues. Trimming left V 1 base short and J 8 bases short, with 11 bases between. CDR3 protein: CASSQVPRSGYTF. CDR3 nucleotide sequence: TGTGCCAGCAGCCAAGTCCCTAGAAGCGGCTACACCTTC.

The CDR3: CASQGPGTGGNEQFF. CDR3 bases: TGTGCCAGCCAGGGCCCCGGGACAGGTGGGAATGAGCAGTTCTTC. This chain connects TRBV3-1 to TRBJ2-1, with 8 positions matching TRBD1. The CDR3 totals 15 residues. The V gene end was trimmed by 8 bases and the J gene end by 7 bases; junction bases not matched to a gene: 13. The germline V gene has CDR1 LGHDT and CDR2 YNNKEL (reference sequence).

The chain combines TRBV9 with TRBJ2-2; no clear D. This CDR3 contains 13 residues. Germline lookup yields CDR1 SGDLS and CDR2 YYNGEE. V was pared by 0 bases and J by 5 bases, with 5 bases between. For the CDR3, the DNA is TGTGCCAGCAGCGTAGTGGGAACCGGGGAGCTGTTTTTT. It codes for CASSVVGTGELFF.